This entry is about one TCR beta chain. Per the original data handling: After comparison against published virus-specific TCRB sequences, only a few of the patient CD8+ clones larger than 1% turned out to match them. Assay: immunoSEQ multiplex PCR; the TCRdb copy retains only in-frame clones and omits some. That table gives V, J and clone size, and the DNA gave D and trimming. Altogether about 2,400 clones are present, roughly 73% being singletons, with the ten largest covering about 43%. This record comes from a study of somatic mutations in cytotoxic T cells in rheumatoid arthritis. Trimming pared 4 bases from V and 7 bases from J, leaving 20 bases between. Germline V gene sequence: CDR1 MNHEY, CDR2 SVGAGI. The CDR3 totals 15 residues.

Sequenced: CD8+ T cells sorted from blood. The J gene is TRBJ2-7, the V gene TRBV6-5; tentatively, D is TRBD2 (6 bases). This sequence was found in a man between 65 and 80 years old with rheumatoid arthritis. CDR3 bases: TGTGCCAGCAGTTCCCGATTAGGACTTGCGGGGGAGCAGTACTTC. Protein sequence: CASSSRLGLAGEQYF.